The next 3 T cell receptor beta chains were all read from a single sample in a study of regulatory T cells in long-lasting Graves disease. Both iRepertoire HTBI primers and Arm-PCR of CDR3 regions were used to build the TCR beta libraries. TCRdb re-called the multiplex PCR reads with MiXCR, one entry per CDR3 protein. Of some 600,000 distinct CDR3 sequences listed, about 16% are singletons. Time point denoted: newly diagnosed GD, antithyroid drugs for less than 3 months. TCR sequences were obtained from RNA taken from PBMCs. This same sample was also part of a study on T cells in Graves' hyperthyroidism and ophthalmopathy.

The material sequenced was peripheral blood mononuclear cells (PBMCs), taken at new diagnosis, from a patient treated with antithyroid drugs. The receptor set was obtained from a man in his late teens or twenties with Graves disease.

In its sample, this clonotype was seen many times. The CDR3 nucleotides are TGCAGCGTTGTTGCCGACAGGGACCTCTCGAAGACCCAGTACTTC. Amino acids: CSVVADRDLSKTQYF. The chain recombines TRBV29-1 with TRBJ2-5; 7 positions agree with TRBD1. Germline V CDR1 and CDR2: SQVTM, ANQGSEA. The CDR3 length is 15 residues. Trimming at V came to 4 bases and at J to 6 bases, leaving 14 bases not matched to a gene.

This chain links TRBV4-1 with TRBJ2-2, with unresolved D. V was cut by 8 bases and J by 5 bases, with 12 bases left in between. The V gene's germline CDR1 is MGHRA and CDR2 YSYEKL. The CDR3 length is 13 residues. For the CDR3, the DNA is TGCGCCAGCCGCCTACAAGGAACCGGGGAGCTGTTTTTT. This translates into CASRLQGTGELFF.

This clonotype was found many times. This chain uses TRBV2 with TRBJ2-4; possible D gene TRBD2, 5 bases. V was cut by 4 bases and J by 2 bases, with 15 bases left in between. The CDR3 extends over 16 amino acids. The germline CDR1 and CDR2 sequences are SNHLY and FYNNEI. The CDR3 coding sequence is TGTGCCAGCAGTGTCGGGCAGACTACTACCAAAAACATTCAGTACTTC. Translated: CASSVGQTTTKNIQYF.